This TCR beta chain was sequenced in a study of cytomegalovirus exposure and HLA in healthy donors. PCR employed 60 Vbeta and 13 Jbeta primers. Measured with immunoSEQ multiplex PCR; TCRdb has only the in-frame clones, and not every one. The sample contains roughly 97,000 clones, around 79% of which appear only once. The receptor comes from a man aged 55 to 70 in good health and CMV-seropositive. Sequenced input: PBMCs.

CDR3 coding DNA: TGTGCCAGCAGCTCAGAGGACAGGGCGGGCACAGATACGCAGTATTTT. Translation gives CASSSEDRAGTDTQYF. This rearrangement joins TRBV7-6 to TRBJ2-3, with 8 bases identical to TRBD1. V gave up 4 bases and J gave up 1 base; unmatched junction bases: 7. The V gene's germline CDR1 is SGHVS and CDR2 FNYEAQ. The CDR3 is made up of 16 amino acids.